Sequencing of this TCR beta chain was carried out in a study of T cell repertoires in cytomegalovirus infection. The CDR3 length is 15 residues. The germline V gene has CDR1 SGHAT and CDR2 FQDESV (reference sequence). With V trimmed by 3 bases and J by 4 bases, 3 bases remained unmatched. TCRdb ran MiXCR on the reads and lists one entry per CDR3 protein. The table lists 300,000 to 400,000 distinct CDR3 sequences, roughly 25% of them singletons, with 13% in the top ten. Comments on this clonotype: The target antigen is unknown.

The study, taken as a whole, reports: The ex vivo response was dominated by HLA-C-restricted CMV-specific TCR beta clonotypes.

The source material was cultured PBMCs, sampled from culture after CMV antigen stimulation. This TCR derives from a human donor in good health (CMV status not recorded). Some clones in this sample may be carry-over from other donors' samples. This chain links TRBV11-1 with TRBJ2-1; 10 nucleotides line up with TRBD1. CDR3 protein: CASSLTGGTYNEQFF. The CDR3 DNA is TGTGCCAGCAGCTTGACAGGGGGCACGTACAATGAGCAGTTCTTC.